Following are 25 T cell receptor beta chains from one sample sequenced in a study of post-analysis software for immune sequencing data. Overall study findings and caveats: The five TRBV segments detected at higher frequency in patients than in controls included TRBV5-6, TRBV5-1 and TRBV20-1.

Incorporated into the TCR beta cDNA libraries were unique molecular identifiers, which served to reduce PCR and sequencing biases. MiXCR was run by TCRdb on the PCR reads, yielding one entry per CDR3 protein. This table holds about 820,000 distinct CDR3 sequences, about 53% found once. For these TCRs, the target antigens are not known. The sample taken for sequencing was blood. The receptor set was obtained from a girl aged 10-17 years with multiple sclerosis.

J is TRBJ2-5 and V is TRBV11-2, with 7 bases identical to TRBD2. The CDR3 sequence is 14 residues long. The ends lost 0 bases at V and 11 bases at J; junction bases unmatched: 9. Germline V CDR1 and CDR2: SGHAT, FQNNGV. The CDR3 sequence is CASSLERLANEQYF. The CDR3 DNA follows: TGTGCCAGCAGCTTAGAGCGACTAGCAAATGAGCAGTACTTC.

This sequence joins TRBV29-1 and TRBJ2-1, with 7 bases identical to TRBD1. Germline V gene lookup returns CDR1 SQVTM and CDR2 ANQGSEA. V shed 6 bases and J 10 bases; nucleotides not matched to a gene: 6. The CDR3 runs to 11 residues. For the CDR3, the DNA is TGCAGCGTAGCAGGGGGTGCGGAGCAGTTCTTC. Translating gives CSVAGGAEQFF.

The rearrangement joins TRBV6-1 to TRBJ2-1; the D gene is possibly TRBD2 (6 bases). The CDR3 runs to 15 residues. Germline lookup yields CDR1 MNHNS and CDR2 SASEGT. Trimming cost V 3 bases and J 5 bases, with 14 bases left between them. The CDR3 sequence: CASSDGSGLDNEQFF. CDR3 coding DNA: TGTGCCAGCAGTGACGGGAGCGGGCTCGACAATGAGCAGTTCTTC.

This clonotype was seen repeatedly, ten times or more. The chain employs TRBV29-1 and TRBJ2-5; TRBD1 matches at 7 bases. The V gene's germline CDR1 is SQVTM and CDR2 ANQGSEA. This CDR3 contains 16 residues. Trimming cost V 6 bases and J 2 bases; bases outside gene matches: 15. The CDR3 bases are TGCAGCGTCCTTGGTAATGTACAGGGGATACAAGAGACCCAGTACTTC. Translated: CSVLGNVQGIQETQYF.

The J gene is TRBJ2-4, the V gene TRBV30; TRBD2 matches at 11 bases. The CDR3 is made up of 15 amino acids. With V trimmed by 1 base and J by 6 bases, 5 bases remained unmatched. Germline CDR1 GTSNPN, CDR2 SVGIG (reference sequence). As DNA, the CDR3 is TGTGCCTGGAGTGAGGGGCTAGCGGGGGGAAACATTCAGTACTTC. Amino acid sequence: CAWSEGLAGGNIQYF.

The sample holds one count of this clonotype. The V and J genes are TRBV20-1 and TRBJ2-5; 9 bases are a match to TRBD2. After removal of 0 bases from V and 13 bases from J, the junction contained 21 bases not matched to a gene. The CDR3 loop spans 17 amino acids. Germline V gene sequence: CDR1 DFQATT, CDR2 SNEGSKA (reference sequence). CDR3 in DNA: TGCAGTGCTAGAGATTCGGCAGGTATACGTGGCGGGAGGGTACTGTACTTC. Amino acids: CSARDSAGIRGGRVLYF.

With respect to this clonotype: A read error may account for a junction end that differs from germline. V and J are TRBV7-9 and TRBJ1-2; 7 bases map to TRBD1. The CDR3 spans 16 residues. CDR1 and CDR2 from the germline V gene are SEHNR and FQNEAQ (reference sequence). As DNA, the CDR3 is TGTGCCAACAGCCCTCGGGGACAGAGGCTCGTAGGAGTCTACACCTTC. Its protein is CANSPRGQRLVGVYTF.

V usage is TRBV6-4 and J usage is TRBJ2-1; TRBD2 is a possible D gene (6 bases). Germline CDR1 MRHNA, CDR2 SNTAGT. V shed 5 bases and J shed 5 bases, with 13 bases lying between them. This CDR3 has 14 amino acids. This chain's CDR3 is CASSQTRSHNEQFF. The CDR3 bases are TGTGCCAGCAGTCAGACTAGATCGCACAATGAGCAGTTCTTC.

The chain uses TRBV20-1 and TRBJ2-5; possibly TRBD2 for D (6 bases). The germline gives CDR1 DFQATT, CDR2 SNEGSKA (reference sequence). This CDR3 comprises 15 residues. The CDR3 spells CSSRWRGVGQETQYF. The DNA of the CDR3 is TGCAGCAGCCGGTGGCGGGGTGTTGGCCAAGAGACCCAGTACTTC.

CDR3 amino acids: CATSRAAGTGDYGYTF. In nucleotides, the CDR3 is TGTGCCACCAGCAGAGCCGCCGGGACAGGGGACTATGGCTACACCTTC. The rearrangement links TRBV15 to TRBJ1-2, with TRBD1 matching 10 bases. V trimming: 1 base; J trimming: 3 bases; junction bases outside the gene matches: 5. This CDR3 contains 16 residues. Germline V gene data show CDR1 as LNHNV and CDR2 as YYDKDF (reference sequence).

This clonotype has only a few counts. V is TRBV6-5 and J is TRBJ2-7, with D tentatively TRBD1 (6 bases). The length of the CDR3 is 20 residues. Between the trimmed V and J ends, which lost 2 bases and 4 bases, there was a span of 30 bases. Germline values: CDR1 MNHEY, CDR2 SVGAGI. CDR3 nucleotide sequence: TGTGCCAGCAGTTACCCCCTTAGAGGGGGAGATTTAAACCCCATTTACGAGCAGTACTTC. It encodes CASSYPLRGGDLNPIYEQYF.

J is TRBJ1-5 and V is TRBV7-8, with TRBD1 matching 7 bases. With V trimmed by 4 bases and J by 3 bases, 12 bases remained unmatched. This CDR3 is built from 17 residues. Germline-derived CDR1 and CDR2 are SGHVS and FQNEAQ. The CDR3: CASSSNSRGSFNQPQHF. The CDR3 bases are TGTGCCAGCAGCTCCAACAGCAGGGGGAGTTTCAATCAGCCCCAGCATTTT.

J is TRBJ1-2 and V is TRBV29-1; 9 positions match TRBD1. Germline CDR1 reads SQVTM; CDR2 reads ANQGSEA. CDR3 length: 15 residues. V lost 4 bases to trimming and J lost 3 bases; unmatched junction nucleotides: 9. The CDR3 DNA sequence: TGCAGCGTTGCAGTGACAGGGGGATCCCACTATGGCTACACCTTC. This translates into CSVAVTGGSHYGYTF.

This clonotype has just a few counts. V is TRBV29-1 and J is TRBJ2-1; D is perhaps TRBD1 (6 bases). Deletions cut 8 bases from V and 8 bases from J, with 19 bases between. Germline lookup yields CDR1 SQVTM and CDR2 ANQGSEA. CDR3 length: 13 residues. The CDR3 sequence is CSLKGGSVYEQFF. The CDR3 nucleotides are TGCAGCCTAAAAGGGGGTAGCGTCTATGAGCAGTTCTTC.

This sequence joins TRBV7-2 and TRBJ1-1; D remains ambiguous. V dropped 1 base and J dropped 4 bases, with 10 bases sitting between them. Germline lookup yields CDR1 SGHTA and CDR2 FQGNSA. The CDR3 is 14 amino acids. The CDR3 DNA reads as TGTGCCAGCAGCTTAGAAGACTCTGCCACTGAAGCTTTCTTT. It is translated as CASSLEDSATEAFF.

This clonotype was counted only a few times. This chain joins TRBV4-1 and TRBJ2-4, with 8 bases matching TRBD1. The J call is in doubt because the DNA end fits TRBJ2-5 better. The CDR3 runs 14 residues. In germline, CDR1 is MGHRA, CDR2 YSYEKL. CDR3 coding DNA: TGCGCCAGCAGCCAACCAACAGGGGGAGAGACCCAGTACTTC. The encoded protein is CASSQPTGGETQYF.

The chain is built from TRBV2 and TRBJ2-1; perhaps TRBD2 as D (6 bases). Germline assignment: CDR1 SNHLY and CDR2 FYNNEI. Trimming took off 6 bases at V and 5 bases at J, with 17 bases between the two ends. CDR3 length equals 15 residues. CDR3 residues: CASRITGTLNNEQFF. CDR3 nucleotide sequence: TGTGCCAGCAGGATCACCGGGACTCTTAACAATGAGCAGTTCTTC.

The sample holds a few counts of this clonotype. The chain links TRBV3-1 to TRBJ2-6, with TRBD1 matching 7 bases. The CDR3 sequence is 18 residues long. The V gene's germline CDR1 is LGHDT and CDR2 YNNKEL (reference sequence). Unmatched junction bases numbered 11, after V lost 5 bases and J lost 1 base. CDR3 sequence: CASSLTGQLVSGANVLTF. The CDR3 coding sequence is TGTGCCAGCAGCTTGACGGGACAGTTAGTTTCTGGGGCCAACGTCCTGACTTTC. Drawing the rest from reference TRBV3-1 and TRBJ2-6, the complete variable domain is DTAVSQTPKYLVTQMGNDKSIKCEQNLGHDTMYWYKQDSKKFLKIMFSYNNKELIINETVPNRFSPKSPDKAHLNLHINSLELGDSAVYFCASSLTGQLVSGANVLTFGAGSRLTVL.

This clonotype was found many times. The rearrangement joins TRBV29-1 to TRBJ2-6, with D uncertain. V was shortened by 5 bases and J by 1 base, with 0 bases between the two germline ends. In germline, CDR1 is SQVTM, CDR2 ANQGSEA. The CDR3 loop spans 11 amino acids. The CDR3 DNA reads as TGCAGCGTTTCTGGGGCCAACGTCCTGACTTTC. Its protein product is CSVSGANVLTF. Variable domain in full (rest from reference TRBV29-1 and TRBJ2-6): SAVISQKPSRDICQRGTSLTIQCQVDSQVTMMFWYRQQPGQSLTLIATANQGSEATYESGFVIDKFPISRPNLTFSTLTVSNMSPEDSSIYLCSVSGANVLTFGAGSRLTVL.

The DNA for the CDR3 is TGCGCCAGCACAGGGACCTCCTACGAGCAGTACTTC. Protein: CASTGTSYEQYF. The chain is built from TRBV10-2 and TRBJ2-7; D may correspond to TRBD1 or TRBD2 (5 bases each). The CDR3 contains 12 residues. CDR1 and CDR2 from the germline V gene are WSHSY and SAAADI. Trimming removed 7 bases from V and 0 bases from J, with 7 bases in between.

The CDR3 nucleotides read TGTGCCAGCAGTTCGGCAGTTGATGCACCCCTCCACTTT. Encoded protein: CASSSAVDAPLHF. This chain uses TRBV12-3 or TRBV12-4 with TRBJ2-5; D gene ambiguous. The assigned J gene may be wrong: the sequence end matches TRBJ1-6 better. The CDR3 sequence is 13 residues long.

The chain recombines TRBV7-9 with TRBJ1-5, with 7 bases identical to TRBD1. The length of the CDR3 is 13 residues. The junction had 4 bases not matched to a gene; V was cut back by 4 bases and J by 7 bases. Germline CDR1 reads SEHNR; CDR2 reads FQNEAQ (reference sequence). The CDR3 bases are TGTGCCAGCAGCTCCACAGGGGTGCAGCCCCAGCATTTT. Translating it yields CASSSTGVQPQHF.

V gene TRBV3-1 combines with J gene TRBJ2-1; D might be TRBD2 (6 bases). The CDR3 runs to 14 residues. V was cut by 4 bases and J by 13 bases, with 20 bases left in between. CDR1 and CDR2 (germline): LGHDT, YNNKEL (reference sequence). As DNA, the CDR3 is TGTGCCAGCAGCCGCAGCGGGTCGGGGGAGACCCAGTTCTTC. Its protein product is CASSRSGSGETQFF.

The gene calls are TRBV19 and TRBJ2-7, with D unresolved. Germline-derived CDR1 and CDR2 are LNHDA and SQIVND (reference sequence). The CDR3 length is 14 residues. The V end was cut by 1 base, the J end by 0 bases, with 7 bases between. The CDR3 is CASSIVDASYEQYF. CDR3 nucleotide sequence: TGTGCCAGTAGTATAGTTGATGCCTCCTACGAGCAGTACTTC. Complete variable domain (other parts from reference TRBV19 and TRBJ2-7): DGGITQSPKYLFRKEGQNVTLSCEQNLNHDAMYWYRQDPGQGLRLIYYSQIVNDFQKGDIAEGYSVSREKKESFPLTVTSAQKNPTAFYLCASSIVDASYEQYFGPGTRLTVT.

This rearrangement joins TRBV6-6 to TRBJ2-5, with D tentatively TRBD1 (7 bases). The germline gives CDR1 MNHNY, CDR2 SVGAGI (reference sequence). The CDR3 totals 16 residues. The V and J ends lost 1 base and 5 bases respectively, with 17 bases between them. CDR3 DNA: TGTGCCAGCAGTTACTGGGGTCAGGGGGGAGAGGAGACCCAGTACTTC. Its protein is CASSYWGQGGEETQYF.